This record concerns one TCR beta chain sequence. What it binds is unknown. Trimming pared 0 bases from V and 4 bases from J, leaving 9 bases between. This CDR3 has 13 amino acids. CDR1 is SQVTM and CDR2 is ANQGSEA in the germline V gene. This specimen comes from a study of identical twins. Whole-study findings and limits: Twins shared out-of-frame alpha sequences with excess low generation probability. Sequences that were beta out-of-frame showed weaker excess twin sharing.

TCRdb re-called the 5' RACE reads through MiXCR, storing one row per CDR3 protein. The table records hundreds of thousands of distinct CDR3 sequences, about 18% of them present only once. The data were also submitted as part of a second study, on T cells expressing NK-cell markers. As reported in that work: Of the CD8+ T cell pool in about 6 donors, roughly 1.0-8% was accounted for by dominant NKG2C+ clonotypes.

This chain links TRBV29-1 with TRBJ1-1; D remains ambiguous. The receptor's source is a woman under 30 in good health. The material sequenced was PBMCs. CDR3 sequence reads: CSVEEGSSTEAFF. DNA for the CDR3: TGCAGCGTTGAAGAGGGGAGTAGCACTGAAGCTTTCTTT.